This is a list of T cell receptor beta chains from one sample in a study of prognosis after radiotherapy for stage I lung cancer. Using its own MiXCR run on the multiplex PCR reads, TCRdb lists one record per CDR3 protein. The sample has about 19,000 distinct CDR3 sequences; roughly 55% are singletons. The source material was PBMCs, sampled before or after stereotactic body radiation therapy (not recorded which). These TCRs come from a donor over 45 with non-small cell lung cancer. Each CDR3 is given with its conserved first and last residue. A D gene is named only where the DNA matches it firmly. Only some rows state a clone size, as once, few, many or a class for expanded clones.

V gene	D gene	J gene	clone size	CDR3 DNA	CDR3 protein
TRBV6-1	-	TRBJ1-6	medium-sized	TGTGCCAGCAGTATAGACAGTAGGAATTCACCCCTCCACTTT	CASSIDSRNSPLHF
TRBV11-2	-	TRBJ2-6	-	TGTGCCAGCAGCTTGGGTGGCTCTGGTGCCAACGTCCTGACTTTC	CASSLGGSGANVLTF
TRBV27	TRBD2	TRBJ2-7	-	TGTGCCAGCATTGTACTAGCGAACTCCTACGACCAGTACTTC	CASIVLANSYDQYF
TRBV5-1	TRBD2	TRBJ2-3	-	TGCGCCAGCAGCCCGCTAGCGGGATCAGGGACAGATACGCAGTATTTT	CASSPLAGSGTDTQYF
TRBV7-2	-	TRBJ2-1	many	TGTGCCAGCAGCATACACTTTCTAGCGGAAAGACAGGGCTCCTACAATGAGCAGTTCTTC	CASSIHFLAERQGSYNEQFF
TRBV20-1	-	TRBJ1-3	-	TGCAGTGCTAGTTTACCATCTGGAAACACCATATATTTT	CSASLPSGNTIYF
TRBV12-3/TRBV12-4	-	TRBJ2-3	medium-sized	TGTGCCAGCAGCCCCAGAAGGAGAACTAGCACAGATACGCAGTATTTT	CASSPRRRTSTDTQYF
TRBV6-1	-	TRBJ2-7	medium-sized	TGTGCCAGCAGGGGAGCTGTGGGGTCCTACGAGCAGTACTTC	CASRGAVGSYEQYF
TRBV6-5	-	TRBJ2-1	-	TGTGCCAGTAGTTCCTTGTCAGGCACTGGCTCCTACAATGAGCAGTTCTTC	CASSSLSGTGSYNEQFF
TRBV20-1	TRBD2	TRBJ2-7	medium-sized	TGCAGTGCTCGACTAGCGGGCCTTTACGAGCAGTACTTC	CSARLAGLYEQYF
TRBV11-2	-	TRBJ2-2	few	TGTGCCAGCAGCTACGATATTAACACCGGGGAGCTGTTTTTT	CASSYDINTGELFF
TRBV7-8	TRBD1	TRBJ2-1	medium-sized	TGTGCCAGCAGCTTAGTTGGACAGGGCTATGAGCAGTTCTTC	CASSLVGQGYEQFF
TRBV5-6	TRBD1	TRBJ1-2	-	TGTGCCAGCATCTTGGACAGGGTTCCCTATGGCTACACCTTC	CASILDRVPYGYTF
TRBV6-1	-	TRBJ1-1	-	TGTGCCAGCAGATCACAAGGTGTTGAAGCTTTCTTT	CASRSQGVEAFF
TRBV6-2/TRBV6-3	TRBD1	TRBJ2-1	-	TGTGCCAGCAGCCCACAGGGGCGCAATGAGCAGTTCTTC	CASSPQGRNEQFF
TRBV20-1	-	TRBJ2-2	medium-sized	TGCAGTGCCCTACGTGACTCTCATACCCCCACCGGGGAGCTGTTTTTT	CSALRDSHTPTGELFF
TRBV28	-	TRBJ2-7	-	TGTGCCAGCACTCGTGGAAGCCAGGCGGCGCAAGAGCAGTACTTC	CASTRGSQAAQEQYF
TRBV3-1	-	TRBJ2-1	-	TGTGCCAGCAGCCAAGTCTCTCTGGGGGACAATGAGCAGTTCTTC	CASSQVSLGDNEQFF
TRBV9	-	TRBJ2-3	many	TGTGCCAGCAGCGCGGGACTTATGGGAGATACGCAGTATTTT	CASSAGLMGDTQYF
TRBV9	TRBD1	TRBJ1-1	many	TGTGCCAGCAGCCCACGACAGGGGGGAATGAACACTGAAGCTTTCTTT	CASSPRQGGMNTEAFF
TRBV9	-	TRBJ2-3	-	TGTGCCAGCAGCGTAGGGGATACGGGGGCAGATACGCAGTATTTT	CASSVGDTGADTQYF
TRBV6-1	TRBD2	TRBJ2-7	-	TGTGCCAGCAACGGCAGGGGACCGGGACTAGGTTACGAGCAGTACTTC	CASNGRGPGLGYEQYF
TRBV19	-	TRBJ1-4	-	TGTGCCAGTTCCGCGGACCGCTCAACTAATGAAAAACTGTTTTTT	CASSADRSTNEKLFF
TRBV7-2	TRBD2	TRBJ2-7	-	TGTGCCAGCAGCTCCCCCTGTTGGACTAGCGGGAGACGGTACGAGCAGTACTTC	CASSSPCWTSGRRYEQYF
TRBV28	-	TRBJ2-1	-	TGTGCCAGCAGTTTATTGGGCGGGGTCGATCAGTTCTTC	CASSLLGGVDQFF
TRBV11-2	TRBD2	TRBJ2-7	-	TGTGCCAGCAGCTTTAGCGGGAGCGAGCAGTACTTC	CASSFSGSEQYF
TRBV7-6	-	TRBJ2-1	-	TGTGCCAGCAGCCTTGGTCGCTACAATGAGCAGTTCTTC	CASSLGRYNEQFF
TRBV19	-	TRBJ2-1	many	TGTGCCAGTAGTAGGCGACTCGACTACAATGAGCAGTTCTTC	CASSRRLDYNEQFF
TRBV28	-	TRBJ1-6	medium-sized	TGTGCCAGCAGTCTTACGAAGAGCTCCTATAATTCACCCCTCCACTTT	CASSLTKSSYNSPLHF
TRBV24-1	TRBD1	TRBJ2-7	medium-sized	TGTGCCACCAGTGCGGGCAGGGGGCACGAGCAGTACTTC	CATSAGRGHEQYF
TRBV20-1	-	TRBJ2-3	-	TGCAGTGCTAATAGAAATTGGGCTACAGACACAGATACGCAGTATTTT	CSANRNWATDTDTQYF
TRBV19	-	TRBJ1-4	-	TGTGCCAGTAGTTTCCCGTCGCGTGCTTTCGGTGAAAAACTGTTTTTT	CASSFPSRAFGEKLFF
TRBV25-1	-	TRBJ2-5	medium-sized	TGTGCCAGCAGTCTCTCGGGGGACCGGACCCAGTACTTC	CASSLSGDRTQYF
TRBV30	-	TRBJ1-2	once	TGTGCCTGGAGTGGGGGAAACTATGGCTACACCTTC	CAWSGGNYGYTF
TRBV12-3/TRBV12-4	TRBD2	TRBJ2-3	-	TGTGCCAGCAGCCAAAATCTAGCGGGAGGCGCCGATACGCAGTATTTT	CASSQNLAGGADTQYF
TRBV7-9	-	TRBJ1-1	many	TGTGCCAGCAGCTCGTTCACCAGGGGTTTCGAAGCTTTCTTT	CASSSFTRGFEAFF
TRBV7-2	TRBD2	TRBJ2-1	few	TGTGCCAGCAGCCTCCGTCCTAGCGGGAGTACCCCGATTAGGGGTGGGCAGTTCTTC	CASSLRPSGSTPIRGGQFF
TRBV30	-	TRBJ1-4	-	TGTGCCTGGGGGCCGTTGGCTGGGGAAAAACTGTTTTTT	CAWGPLAGEKLFF
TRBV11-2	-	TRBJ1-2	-	TGTGCCAGCAGCCCGGGGGGGAGCTATGGCTACACCTTC	CASSPGGSYGYTF
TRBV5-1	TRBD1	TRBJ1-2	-	TGCGCCAGCGGCTTGACAGGGCCGGGCGGCTACACATTC	CASGLTGPGGYTF
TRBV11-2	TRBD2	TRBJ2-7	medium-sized	TGTGCCAGCAGCTTAGGTGGACTAGCGGGCTACGAGCAGTACTTC	CASSLGGLAGYEQYF
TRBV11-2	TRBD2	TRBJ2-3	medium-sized	TGTGCCAGCAGCTTCAGCGGGAGGGGGAGCACAGATACGCAGTATTTT	CASSFSGRGSTDTQYF
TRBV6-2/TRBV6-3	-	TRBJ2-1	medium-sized	TGTGCCAGCAGTTTAGACGCTCTACGTGTTAATGAGCAGTTCTTC	CASSLDALRVNEQFF
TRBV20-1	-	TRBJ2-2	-	TGCAGTGCTATGAAGGAAGGCACCTGGGAGCTGTTTTTT	CSAMKEGTWELFF
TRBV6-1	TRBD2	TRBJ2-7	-	TGTGCCAGCAAGGGCGGGGGTTTGTACGAGCAGTACTTC	CASKGGGLYEQYF
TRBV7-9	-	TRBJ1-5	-	TGTGCCAGCAGCTTAGATTGGACAGCAAATCAGCCCCAGCATTTT	CASSLDWTANQPQHF
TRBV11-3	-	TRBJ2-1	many	TGTGCCAGCAGCTTAGTCCCAGAAGCTGAGCAGTTCTTC	CASSLVPEAEQFF
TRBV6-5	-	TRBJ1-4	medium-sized	TGTGCCAGCAGTTACCAAGGGGTCAACTATGAAAAACTGTTTTTT	CASSYQGVNYEKLFF
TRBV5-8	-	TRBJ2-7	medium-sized	TGTGCCAGCAGCAATTACGAGCAGTACTTC	CASSNYEQYF
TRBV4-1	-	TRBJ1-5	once	TGCGCCAGCAGCCAAGAGGGGGGAGGTCAGCCCCAGCATTTT	CASSQEGGGQPQHF
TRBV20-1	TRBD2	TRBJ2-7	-	TGCAGTGCTAGAGATAGTGTCGGGGGGTCCTACGAGCAGTACTTC	CSARDSVGGSYEQYF
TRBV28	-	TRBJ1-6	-	TGTGCCAGCAGCACTTTTGGAAAGGGGGGATCACCCCTCCACTTT	CASSTFGKGGSPLHF
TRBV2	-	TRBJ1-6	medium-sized	TGTGCCAGCATTGAAGAAGGGAATTCACCCCTCCACTTT	CASIEEGNSPLHF
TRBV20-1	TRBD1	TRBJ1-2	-	TGCAGTGCATCGGACAGGCGCGACTACGGCTACACCTTC	CSASDRRDYGYTF
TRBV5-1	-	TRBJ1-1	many	TGCGCCAGCAGCGCGGCCCTCGCCACTGAAGCTTTCTTT	CASSAALATEAFF
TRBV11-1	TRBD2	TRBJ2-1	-	TGTGCCAGCAGCATTGGGACTAGCGGGAGATACAATGAGCAGTTCTTC	CASSIGTSGRYNEQFF
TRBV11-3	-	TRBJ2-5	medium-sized	TGTGCCAGCAGCTTCAGGAAGGGGACCCAGTACTTC	CASSFRKGTQYF